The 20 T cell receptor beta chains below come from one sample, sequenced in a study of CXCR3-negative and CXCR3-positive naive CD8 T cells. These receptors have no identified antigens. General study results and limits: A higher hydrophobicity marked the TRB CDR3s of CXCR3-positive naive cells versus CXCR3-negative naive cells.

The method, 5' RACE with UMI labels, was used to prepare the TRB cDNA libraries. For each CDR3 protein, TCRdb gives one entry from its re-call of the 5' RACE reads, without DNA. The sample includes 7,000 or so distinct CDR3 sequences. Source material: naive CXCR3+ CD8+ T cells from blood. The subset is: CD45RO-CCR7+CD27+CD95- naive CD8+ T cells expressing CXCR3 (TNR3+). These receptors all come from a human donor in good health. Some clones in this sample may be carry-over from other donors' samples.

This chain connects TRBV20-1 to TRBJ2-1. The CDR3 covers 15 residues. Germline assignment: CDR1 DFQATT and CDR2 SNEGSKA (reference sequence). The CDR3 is CSAMRPGAAYNEQFF.

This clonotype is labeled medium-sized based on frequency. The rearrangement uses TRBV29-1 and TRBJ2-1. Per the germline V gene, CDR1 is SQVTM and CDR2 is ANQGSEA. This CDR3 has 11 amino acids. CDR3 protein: CSAEEWHEQFF.

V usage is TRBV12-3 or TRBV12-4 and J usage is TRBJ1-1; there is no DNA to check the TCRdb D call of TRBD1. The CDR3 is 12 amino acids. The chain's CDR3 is CASSSDRAEAFF.

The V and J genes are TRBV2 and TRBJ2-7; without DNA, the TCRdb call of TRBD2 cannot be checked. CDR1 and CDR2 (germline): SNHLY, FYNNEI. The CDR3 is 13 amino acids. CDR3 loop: CASELAASYEQYF.

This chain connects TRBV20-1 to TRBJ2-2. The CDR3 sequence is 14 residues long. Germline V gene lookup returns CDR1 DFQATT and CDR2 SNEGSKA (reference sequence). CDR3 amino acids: CSARDFTNTGELFF.

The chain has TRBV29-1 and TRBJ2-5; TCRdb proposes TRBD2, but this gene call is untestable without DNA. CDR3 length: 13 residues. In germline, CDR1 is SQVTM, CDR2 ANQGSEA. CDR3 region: CSALAGGDETQYF.

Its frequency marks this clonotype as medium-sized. This CDR3 is CASSLVGLAGSDQETQYF. The chain couples TRBV12-3 or TRBV12-4 to TRBJ2-5; the TCRdb D gene call, TRBD2, has no DNA to confirm it. The CDR3 consists of 18 residues.

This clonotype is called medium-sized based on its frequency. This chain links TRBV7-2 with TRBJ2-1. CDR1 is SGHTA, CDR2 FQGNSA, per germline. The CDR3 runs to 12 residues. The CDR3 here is CASSSGYNEQFF.

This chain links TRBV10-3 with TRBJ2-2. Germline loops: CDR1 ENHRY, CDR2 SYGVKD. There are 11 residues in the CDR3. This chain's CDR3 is CAAANTGELFF.

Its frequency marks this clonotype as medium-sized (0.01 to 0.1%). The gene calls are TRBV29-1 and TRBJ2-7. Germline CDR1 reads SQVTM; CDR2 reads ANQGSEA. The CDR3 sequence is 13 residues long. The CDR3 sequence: CSVQLFSSYEQYF.

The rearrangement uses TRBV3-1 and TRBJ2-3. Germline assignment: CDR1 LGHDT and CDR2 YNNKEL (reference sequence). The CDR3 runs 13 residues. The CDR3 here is CASSQFASDTQYF.

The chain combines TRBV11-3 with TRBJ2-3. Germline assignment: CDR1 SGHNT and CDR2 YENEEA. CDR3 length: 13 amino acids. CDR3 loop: CASSQRLDDTQYF.

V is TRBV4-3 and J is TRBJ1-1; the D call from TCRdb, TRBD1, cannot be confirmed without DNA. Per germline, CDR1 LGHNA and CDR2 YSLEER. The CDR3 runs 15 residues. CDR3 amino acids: CASSQEEQVYTEAFF.

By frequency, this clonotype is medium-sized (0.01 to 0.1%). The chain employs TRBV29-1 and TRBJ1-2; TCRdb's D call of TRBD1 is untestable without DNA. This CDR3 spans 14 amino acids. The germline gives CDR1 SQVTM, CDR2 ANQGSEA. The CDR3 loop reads CSAGQGAPGYGYTF.

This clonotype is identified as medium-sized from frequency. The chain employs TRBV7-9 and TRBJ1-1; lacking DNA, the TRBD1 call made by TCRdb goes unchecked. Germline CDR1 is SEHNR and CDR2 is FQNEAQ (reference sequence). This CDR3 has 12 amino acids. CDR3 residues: CASSAPGTEAFF.

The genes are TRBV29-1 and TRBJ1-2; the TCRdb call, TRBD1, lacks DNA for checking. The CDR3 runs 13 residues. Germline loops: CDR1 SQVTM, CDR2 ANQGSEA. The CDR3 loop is CSVVSDPGYGYTF.

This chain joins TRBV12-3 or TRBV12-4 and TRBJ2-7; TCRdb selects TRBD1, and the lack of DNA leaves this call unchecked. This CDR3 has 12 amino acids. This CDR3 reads CASMGPNYEQYF.

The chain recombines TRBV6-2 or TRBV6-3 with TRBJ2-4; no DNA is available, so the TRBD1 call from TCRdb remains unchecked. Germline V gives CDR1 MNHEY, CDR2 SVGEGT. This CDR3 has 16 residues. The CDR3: CASIEGTGKDRNIQYF.

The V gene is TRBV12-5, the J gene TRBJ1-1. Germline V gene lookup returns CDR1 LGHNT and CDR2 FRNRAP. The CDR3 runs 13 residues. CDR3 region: CASGLVLVEEAFF. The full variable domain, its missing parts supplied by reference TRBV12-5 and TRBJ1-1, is DARVTQTPRHKVTEMGQEVTMRCQPILGHNTVFWYRQTMMQGLELLAYFRNRAPLDDSGMPKDRFSAEMPDATLATLKIQPSEPRDSAVYFCASGLVLVEEAFFGQGTRLTVV.

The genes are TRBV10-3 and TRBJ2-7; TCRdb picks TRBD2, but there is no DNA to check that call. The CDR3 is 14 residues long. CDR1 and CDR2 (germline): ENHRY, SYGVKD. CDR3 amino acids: CASLEGVGPNEQYF.